The rows below give T cell receptor delta chains drawn from one sample of a study of human gamma delta and Vdelta1 T cells. TCRdb re-called the PCR reads using CATT. This sample has some 13,000 delta-chain clones, with around 49% found just once. Their cognate antigens are unknown. Input material: Vdelta1 gamma-delta T cells from blood grown in culture (DOT cells). The receptor source for this set is a human donor in good health. Each CDR3 is given with its conserved first and last residue. A D gene is named only where the DNA matches it firmly. Rows may omit the clone size; those that give it use once, few, many or a size class.

j_gene,d_gene,v_gene,abundance,CDR3aa,CDR3nt
TRDJ1,.,TRDV1,.,CALGDYSNTDKLIF,TGTGCTCTTGGGGACTACAGTAACACCGATAAACTCATCTTT
TRDJ1,TRDD3,TRDV1,few,CALGELCHPVKGGYASPSYTDKLIF,TGTGCTCTTGGGGAACTCTGCCACCCCGTGAAAGGGGGATACGCTTCTCCTTCGTACACCGATAAACTCATCTTT
TRDJ1,.,TRDV1,.,CALGVFTTHPLGYDKLIF,TGTGCTCTTGGAGTATTCACGACTCACCCCCTGGGTTACGATAAACTCATCTTT
TRDJ1,.,TRDV1,.,CALGETRVLQGQTYTDKLIF,TGTGCTCTTGGGGAAACTCGGGTGCTCCAGGGACAAACGTACACCGATAAACTCATCTTT
TRDJ1,.,TRDV1,few,CALGEPIKGRGQYTDKLIF,TGTGCTCTTGGGGAACCCATCAAAGGGCGGGGGCAGTACACCGATAAACTCATCTTT
TRDJ1,TRDD3,TRDV1,few,CALGEPRNWGILDFSSHTDKLIF,TGTGCTCTTGGGGAACCGCGAAACTGGGGGATACTAGACTTTTCTTCTCACACCGATAAACTCATCTTT
TRDJ1,TRDD3,TRDV1,few,CALGEPSGGRPGIQYTDKLIF,TGTGCTCTTGGGGAACCGTCCGGGGGCCGGCCGGGGATACAGTACACCGATAAACTCATCTTT
TRDJ1,TRDD3,TRDV1,.,CALGDPLAGGSYTDKLIF,TGTGCTCTTGGGGACCCCCTGGCTGGGGGATCGTACACCGATAAACTCATCTTT
TRDJ3,TRDD3,TRDV1,.,CALGEGRPPGGRSSWDTRQMFF,TGTGCTCTTGGGGAAGGGCGTCCGCCTGGGGGACGTAGCTCCTGGGACACCCGACAGATGTTTTTC
TRDJ1,.,TRDV1,.,CALGELPPLQLIF,TGTGCTCTTGGGGAACTTCCCCCGCTCCAACTCATCTTT
TRDJ1,TRDD3,TRDV1,few,CALGDPTPSYPTGGYLADKLIF,TGTGCTCTTGGGGACCCAACCCCTTCCTACCCTACTGGGGGATATCTCGCCGATAAACTCATCTTT
TRDJ1,.,TRDV1,.,CALGEPLPWEIPRQEPKYTDKLIF,TGTGCTCTTGGGGAGCCCCTCCCCTGGGAGATCCCCCGCCAAGAGCCCAAGTACACCGATAAACTCATCTTT
TRDJ1,.,TRDV1,.,CALGETLLRGGGGPTDKLIF,TGTGCTCTTGGGGAAACCCTACTACGAGGTGGGGGGGGACCTACCGATAAACTCATCTTT
TRDJ1,TRDD3,TRDV1,few,CALGDIFPPGTGDTHPYTDKLIF,TGTGCTCTTGGGGATATATTCCCTCCTGGTACTGGGGATACCCACCCGTACACCGATAAACTCATCTTT
TRDJ1,TRDD3,TRDV1,.,CALGELGDPSFLWGQLGDTADKLIF,TGTGCTCTTGGGGAACTCGGGGACCCTTCCTTCCTATGGGGGCAACTGGGGGATACAGCCGATAAACTCATCTTT
TRDJ1,.,TRDV1,.,CALGAFTRGWETDKLIF,TGTGCTCTTGGGGCATTTACGAGAGGCTGGGAAACCGATAAACTCATCTTT
TRDJ1,.,TRDV1,few,CALGESQLYTDKLIF,TGTGCTCTTGGGGAATCCCAGCTTTACACCGATAAACTCATCTTT
TRDJ1,TRDD3,TRDV2,few,CARQNWGIALWTDKLIF,TGTGCCCGTCAAAACTGGGGGATAGCCCTTTGGACCGATAAACTCATCTTT
TRDJ3,TRDD3,TRDV1,.,CALGELPVTGYETWDTRQMFF,TGTGCTCTTGGGGAACTACCCGTCACGGGATACGAAACCTGGGACACCCGACAGATGTTTTTC
TRDJ1,.,TRDV1,.,CALGAAKIYTPTDKLIF,TGTGCTCTTGGGGCCGCTAAGATTTATACCCCCACCGATAAACTCATCTTT
TRDJ1,.,TRDV1,.,CALGERRFQRYGEIHTDKLIF,TGTGCTCTTGGGGAAAGAAGGTTCCAACGATACGGAGAGATCCACACCGATAAACTCATCTTT
TRDJ1,TRDD3,TRDV1,.,CALGERLGDTIFPDKLIF,TGTGCTCTTGGGGAACGACTGGGGGATACTATTTTCCCCGATAAACTCATCTTT
TRDJ1,TRDD3,TRDV1,.,CALGELVTRWGIRRLIF,TGTGCTCTTGGGGAATTAGTGACGCGCTGGGGGATACGGAGACTCATCTTT
TRDJ1,TRDD3,TRDV1,.,CALGEIGNWGIQVLIF,TGTGCTCTTGGGGAAATAGGGAACTGGGGGATACAGGTACTCATCTTT
TRDJ1,.,TRDV1,few,CALGERREYWARRRKLIF,TGTGCTCTTGGGGAAAGAAGGGAGTACTGGGCCCGGCGGCGTAAACTCATCTTT
TRDJ1,TRDD3,TRDV1,.,CALGPLLGDTDKLIF,TGTGCTCTTGGGCCGTTACTGGGGGACACCGATAAACTCATCTTT
TRDJ1,TRDD3,TRDV1,few,CALGEGNRTRWGIGTDKLIF,TGTGCTCTTGGGGAAGGGAATCGGACGAGGTGGGGGATTGGCACCGATAAACTCATCTTT
TRDJ1,.,TRDV1,few,CALGRVPSTDKLIF,TGTGCTCTTGGGCGGGTTCCTTCCACCGATAAACTCATCTTT
TRDJ1,TRDD3,TRDV1,.,CALGERTSPALGDPHPTDKLIF,TGTGCTCTTGGGGAACGAACTTCCCCGGCACTGGGGGATCCTCACCCCACCGATAAACTCATCTTT
TRDJ1,.,TRDV1,.,CALGGQVHTDKLIF,TGTGCTCTTGGGGGACAGGTCCACACCGATAAACTCATCTTT
TRDJ1,.,TRDV1,.,CALGNGVPPGALPTYTDKLIF,TGTGCTCTTGGGAACGGCGTGCCCCCGGGGGCCCTCCCTACTTACACCGATAAACTCATCTTT
TRDJ1,.,TRDV1,.,CALGGLWVPLRGSDKLIF,TGTGCTCTTGGGGGCCTCTGGGTCCCCCTCAGGGGGTCCGATAAACTCATCTTT
TRDJ1,.,TRDV1,few,CALGELSSRLELWADKLIF,TGTGCTCTTGGGGAACTGTCCAGCAGGCTGGAGCTTTGGGCCGATAAACTCATCTTT
TRDJ1,TRDD3,TRDV1,.,CALGEPGIPYSGDTRPYTDKLIF,TGTGCTCTTGGGGAACCAGGCATTCCCTACTCGGGGGATACTAGACCATACACCGATAAACTCATCTTT
TRDJ1,.,TRDV1,.,CALGEPSWGYTDKLIF,TGTGCTCTTGGGGAACCATCTTGGGGATACACCGATAAACTCATCTTT
TRDJ1,.,TRDV1,.,CALGELRPTGRGMAYTDKLIF,TGTGCTCTTGGGGAACTTCGTCCTACTGGCCGGGGGATGGCCTACACCGATAAACTCATCTTT
TRDJ1,.,TRDV1,.,CALGETGGATGLGTYTDKLIF,TGTGCTCTTGGGGAAACAGGCGGGGCTACGGGACTGGGAACTTACACCGATAAACTCATCTTT
TRDJ1,TRDD3,TRDV1,.,CALGDGPSSFHAWGIHILCSGDKLIF,TGTGCTCTTGGGGACGGGCCTTCCTCCTTCCACGCCTGGGGGATACACATTTTATGCTCGGGCGATAAACTCATCTTT
TRDJ1,.,TRDV1,.,CALGEGGFRLGARHTDKLIF,TGTGCTCTTGGGGAGGGGGGGTTTCGGTTGGGGGCAAGACACACCGATAAACTCATCTTT
TRDJ1,.,TRDV1,.,CALGELDPPTWGASWYTDKLIF,TGTGCTCTTGGGGAACTAGATCCTCCTACCTGGGGAGCCTCCTGGTACACCGATAAACTCATCTTT
TRDJ1,TRDD3,TRDV1,few,CALGAHSTGGYATEYTDKLIF,TGTGCTCTTGGGGCGCACAGTACTGGGGGATACGCCACTGAGTACACCGATAAACTCATCTTT
TRDJ1,.,TRDV1,few,CALGELSGMTDKLIF,TGTGCTCTTGGGGAACTTTCCGGAATGACCGATAAACTCATCTTT
TRDJ1,.,TRDV1,.,CALGENGEGFLGKLIF,TGTGCTCTTGGGGAGAACGGAGAGGGATTCCTGGGGAAACTCATCTTT
TRDJ1,TRDD2,TRDV1,.,CALGELGFLPPSTDKLIF,TGTGCTCTTGGGGAACTAGGATTCCTACCCCCCTCCACCGATAAACTCATCTTT
TRDJ1,TRDD3,TRAV38-2/DV8,medium-sized,CAYWPPPSCTGGTQYTDKLIF,TGTGCTTATTGGCCCCCGCCATCCTGTACTGGGGGAACACAGTACACCGATAAACTCATCTTT
TRDJ1,TRDD3,TRDV1,.,CALGERGGDTSVRLLSASKLIF,TGTGCTCTTGGGGAACGTGGGGGGGATACGTCGGTTCGACTACTTAGTGCTTCAAAACTCATCTTT
TRDJ1,TRDD3,TRDV1,few,CALGELSEGRITNVLGDTQYTDKLIF,TGTGCTCTTGGGGAACTCTCGGAGGGTAGAATCACCAACGTACTGGGGGATACCCAATACACCGATAAACTCATCTTT
TRDJ1,.,TRDV1,few,CALGEPTTHYESGLRGGRDTDKLIF,TGTGCTCTTGGGGAACCCACAACTCACTACGAAAGTGGGTTAAGGGGGGGACGCGACACCGATAAACTCATCTTT
TRDJ1,TRDD3,TRDV1,few,CALGELSWGLGFLTDKLIF,TGTGCTCTTGGGGAACTTAGCTGGGGGCTAGGGTTTTTGACCGATAAACTCATCTTT
TRDJ1,.,TRDV1,.,CALGEDFLRPRKVLGDTDKLIF,TGTGCTCTTGGGGAAGATTTCCTACGGCCGAGGAAAGTACTGGGGGACACCGATAAACTCATCTTT
TRDJ1,.,TRDV2,.,CACDSDLPTICWGIPTSTDKLIF,TGTGCCTGTGACTCAGACCTTCCTACTATTTGTTGGGGGATACCGACTTCTACCGATAAACTCATCTTT
TRDJ1,TRDD3,TRDV1,.,CALHVQLGDSTDKLIF,TGTGCTCTTCACGTTCAGCTGGGGGATTCAACCGATAAACTCATCTTT
TRDJ1,TRDD2,TRDV1,.,CALGALPTTGPSQDKLIF,TGTGCTCTTGGGGCACTTCCTACGACTGGGCCCTCGCAGGATAAACTCATCTTT
TRDJ1,.,TRDV1,.,CALGELVPGDHKLIF,TGTGCTCTTGGGGAACTTGTCCCTGGGGACCATAAACTCATCTTT
TRDJ4,TRDD3,TRDV1,few,CALGELGGDWGIPGPRPLIF,TGTGCTCTTGGGGAACTAGGGGGCGACTGGGGGATACCCGGCCCCAGACCCCTGATCTTT
TRDJ2,TRDD3,TRDV1,.,CALGVSRLRRLGDTTLTAQLFF,TGTGCTCTTGGGGTCTCAAGGCTACGGAGGCTGGGGGATACAACTTTGACAGCACAACTCTTCTTT